This T cell receptor beta chain comes out of a study of T cell changes during pregnancy in multiple sclerosis. The V end lost 0 bases, the J end lost 0 bases, and 8 bases lay between the germline ends. Germline V gives CDR1 SGHRS, CDR2 YFSETQ. The length of the CDR3 is 15 residues. Method: immunoSEQ multiplex PCR; TCRdb's copy keeps in-frame clones and lacks some. Of approximately 100,000 clones listed, about 94% were seen once; the top ten hold approximately 0.97%. The sequence derives from a female donor with multiple sclerosis, enrolled in a pregnancy study. The chain joins TRBV5-1 to TRBJ2-3, with D perhaps matching TRBD2 (6 bases). The sequenced sample was peripheral blood, obtained before pregnancy. This chain's CDR3 is CASSLGEASTDTQYF. The CDR3 region has the DNA TGCGCCAGCAGCTTGGGGGAGGCTAGCACAGATACGCAGTATTTT.